A selection of T cell receptor beta chains follows, all from one sample in a study of blood T cells in healthy people across ages. TCRdb reprocessed the 5' RACE reads with MiXCR, giving one entry per CDR3 protein. The table has about 940,000 distinct CDR3 sequences, around 48% seen once. The sequenced sample was blood. These receptors were taken from a young man in good health. CDR3s include the opening cysteine and the closing phenylalanine or tryptophan. Each record gives: V gene, D gene, J gene, clone size, CDR3 DNA, CDR3 protein. D genes are given only for firm matches. For some rows the clone size is stated as once, few or many, or as a class when expanded; others skip it.

>TRBV20-1|.|TRBJ1-2|few
TGCAGTGCTAGAGATCTTAACAGGGCCACGGATGGCTACACCTTC
CSARDLNRATDGYTF
>TRBV6-2/TRBV6-3|.|TRBJ2-1|few
TGTGCCAGCATCCCCGGGGACATAAGGAATGAGCAGTTCTTC
CASIPGDIRNEQFF
>TRBV4-3|TRBD2|TRBJ2-1|.
TGCGCCAGCAGTAATGGACTAGCGGCCGGGCTAGGGAATGAGCAGTTCTTC
CASSNGLAAGLGNEQFF
>TRBV28|.|TRBJ2-5|.
TGTGCCAGCAGCCTCCTCTCGAGGGGGGGCCGGCAAGAGACCCAGTACTTC
CASSLLSRGGRQETQYF
>TRBV5-6|.|TRBJ2-1|.
TGTGCCAGCAGGAGGCAGCGAGAGCAGTTCTTC
CASRRQREQFF
>TRBV7-9|.|TRBJ2-7|.
TGTGCCAGCAGCTTGAGCGATTCGGACACGTACTTC
CASSLSDSDTYF
>TRBV5-1|.|TRBJ2-5|.
TGCGCCAGCAGCTTTTCCAACCAAGAGACCCAGTACTTC
CASSFSNQETQYF
>TRBV6-5|TRBD1|TRBJ2-5|.
TGTGCCAGCAGGCTTTACTCCGGGACAGGGACGGCTCAGACCCAGTACTTC
CASRLYSGTGTAQTQYF
>TRBV6-6|TRBD2|TRBJ2-5|.
TGTGCCAGCAGTTACTCGGCGGGGGGCAAGGAGACCCAGTACTTC
CASSYSAGGKETQYF
>TRBV20-1|.|TRBJ1-2|.
TGCAGTGCTAGGTATACCTTCGACGGCTATGGCTACACCTTC
CSARYTFDGYGYTF
>TRBV2|.|TRBJ1-6|few
TGTGCCAGCAAGGGGGACTATAATTCACCCCTCCACTTT
CASKGDYNSPLHF
>TRBV5-1|TRBD1|TRBJ1-6|.
TGCGCCAGCAGCTCGACCCCGGGACAGCCAAATTCACCCCTCCACTTT
CASSSTPGQPNSPLHF
>TRBV7-9|TRBD1|TRBJ2-7|.
TGTGCCAGCAGCCACGGGACAGGGGTAACCTACGAGCAGTACTTC
CASSHGTGVTYEQYF
>TRBV10-3|.|TRBJ1-5|.
TGTGCCATCAGTGTCGGCCAGAATCAGCCCCAGCATTTT
CAISVGQNQPQHF
>TRBV3-1|.|TRBJ2-1|.
TGTGCCAGCAGCCAAGTGGAGGGGCCCCGCACCAATGAGCAGTTCTTC
CASSQVEGPRTNEQFF
>TRBV3-1|TRBD2|TRBJ2-7|once
TGTGCCAGCAGCCAATTTGACGCGGGGGGCTACGAGCAGTACTTC
CASSQFDAGGYEQYF
>TRBV12-3/TRBV12-4|TRBD1|TRBJ2-4|.
TGTGCCAGCAGTTTAGGGACAGGGAATGGAATAGCCAAAAACATTCAGTACTTC
CASSLGTGNGIAKNIQYF
>TRBV30|TRBD2|TRBJ2-1|.
TGTGCCTGGGGCGCGGGGGGGATCTACAATGAGCAGTTCTTC
CAWGAGGIYNEQFF
>TRBV3-1|.|TRBJ2-5|few
TGTGCCAGCAGCTCCCGGGGGGCTCACCAAGAGACCCAGTACTTC
CASSSRGAHQETQYF
>TRBV29-1|.|TRBJ2-5|.
TGCAGCGTTGCGAAATCGGGAGAGACCCAGTACTTC
CSVAKSGETQYF
>TRBV29-1|.|TRBJ2-1|.
TGCAGCGTGGCTGGAGGGTACTACAATGAGCAGTTCTTC
CSVAGGYYNEQFF
>TRBV7-2|.|TRBJ2-5|once
TGTGCCAGCAGCCTTGGACACGGAACAACCCAAGAGACCCAGTACTTC
CASSLGHGTTQETQYF
>TRBV2|.|TRBJ2-3|.
TGTGCCAGCAGTGACCCCGCGGGGAGACTCACAGATACGCAGTATTTT
CASSDPAGRLTDTQYF
>TRBV27|TRBD2|TRBJ2-1|.
TGTGCCAGCAGTCCGCGACTAGCGGGGGTTTCCTACAATGAGCAGTTCTTC
CASSPRLAGVSYNEQFF
>TRBV28|.|TRBJ2-3|.
TGTGCCAGCAGCCACCGGGACCGGGAGACAGATACGCAGTATTTT
CASSHRDRETDTQYF
>TRBV7-2|.|TRBJ2-1|few
TGTGCCAGCAGCACAGGGCGTGAGCAGTTCTTC
CASSTGREQFF
>TRBV20-1|.|TRBJ2-7|.
TGCAGTGCCCGACCCCGGGGGCACCTTCCCAACGAGCAGTACTTC
CSARPRGHLPNEQYF
>TRBV20-1|.|TRBJ1-1|few
TGCAGTGCCCCTAGGCCGGGGATGAACACTGAAGCTTTCTTT
CSAPRPGMNTEAFF
>TRBV4-1|TRBD1|TRBJ2-1|.
TGCGCCAGCAGCCCTGCGGGACAGGGGCCCCCTAATGAGCAGTTCTTC
CASSPAGQGPPNEQFF
>TRBV4-2|.|TRBJ1-2|.
TGTGCCAGCAGCCAAAGGGGCGGCAGGCGCTACACCTTC
CASSQRGGRRYTF
>TRBV3-1|.|TRBJ2-1|few
TGTGCCAGCAGCCAAGAACAGCGGGCATACAATGAGCAGTTCTTC
CASSQEQRAYNEQFF
>TRBV12-3/TRBV12-4|TRBD1|TRBJ2-2|.
TGTGCCAGCATCGTGACAGGGATGGTTTCCGGGGAGCTGTTTTTT
CASIVTGMVSGELFF
>TRBV20-1|.|TRBJ2-5|.
TGCAGTGCCAGGCCAGCGGAGACCCAGTACTTC
CSARPAETQYF
>TRBV7-2|.|TRBJ1-6|.
TGTGCCAGCAGCAAAAAAACTACCGACGGGGCCTATAATTCACCCCTCCACTTT
CASSKKTTDGAYNSPLHF
>TRBV6-5|.|TRBJ2-4|.
TGTGCCAGCAGCCCACTCTTACGGACCAAAAACATTCAGTACTTC
CASSPLLRTKNIQYF
>TRBV5-4|TRBD2|TRBJ2-5|few
TGTGCCAGCAGGGAGAGCGGGGGGACCCAGTACTTC
CASRESGGTQYF
>TRBV18|TRBD2|TRBJ2-3|few
TGTGCCAGCCCGTTAGCGGGGGATATTACAGATACGCAGTATTTT
CASPLAGDITDTQYF
>TRBV6-1|TRBD1|TRBJ1-6|few
TGTGCCAGCAGGGACAGGATTAGCTCCTATAATTCACCCCTCCACTTT
CASRDRISSYNSPLHF
>TRBV18|.|TRBJ2-7|.
TGTGCCAGCTCACCCAACATGTACGAGCAGTACTTC
CASSPNMYEQYF
>TRBV7-2|.|TRBJ1-1|.
TGTGCCAGCAGCTTTCTCACAGGGTACACTGAAGCTTTCTTT
CASSFLTGYTEAFF
>TRBV18|.|TRBJ1-2|many
TGTGCCAGCTCATCACAGGGTTTTGATGGCTACACCTTC
CASSSQGFDGYTF
>TRBV9|TRBD1|TRBJ2-7|once
TGTGCCAGCAGCGTAGCTTTTGACAGGGCGAGTGAGCAGTACTTC
CASSVAFDRASEQYF
>TRBV20-1|.|TRBJ2-7|few
TGCAGTGCTAGAGGTGCGGGGGCCGAGCAGTACTTC
CSARGAGAEQYF
>TRBV6-2/TRBV6-3|TRBD2|TRBJ2-1|few
TGTGCCAGCAGCCCCCATAGCGGGGGGGCCTACAATGAGCAGTTCTTC
CASSPHSGGAYNEQFF
>TRBV10-3|.|TRBJ2-7|few
TGTGCCATCAGGGACACTGCTTCCTACGAGCAGTACTTC
CAIRDTASYEQYF
>TRBV5-1|TRBD1|TRBJ2-1|.
TGCGCCAGCAGCTTGAGACAGGGCAACCAAGAGACCCAGTTCTTC
CASSLRQGNQETQFF
>TRBV2|.|TRBJ1-5|.
TGTGCCAGCAGTAACGGAGCCGCCCACAATCAGCCCCAGCATTTT
CASSNGAAHNQPQHF
>TRBV12-3/TRBV12-4|TRBD1|TRBJ2-1|.
TGTGCCAGCAGTCCACGGACAGGGTCCTACAATGAGCAGTTCTTC
CASSPRTGSYNEQFF
>TRBV7-2|.|TRBJ2-5|few
TGTGCCAGCAGCTCCCGGACCACACGTCTCAGGGAAGAGACCCAGTACTTC
CASSSRTTRLREETQYF
>TRBV25-1|.|TRBJ1-2|.
TGTACCAGCAGTGAATCTGCGGGGAACTATGGCTACACCTTC
CTSSESAGNYGYTF
>TRBV15|.|TRBJ2-1|.
TGTGCCACCAGCAGCCCCGGGACATCGATGCGCAATGAGCAGTTCTTC
CATSSPGTSMRNEQFF
>TRBV4-1|.|TRBJ1-2|.
TGCGCCAGCAGCCAAGCTCCGGGAGGTGGCGATGGCTACACCTTC
CASSQAPGGGDGYTF
>TRBV5-1|.|TRBJ1-2|few
TGCGCCAGCAGCTTGGACGGGACCTATGGCTACACCTTC
CASSLDGTYGYTF
>TRBV7-2|TRBD2|TRBJ2-3|.
TGTGCCAGCAGCTCCGTAGCGGGTACAGATACGCAGTATTTT
CASSSVAGTDTQYF
>TRBV12-3/TRBV12-4|TRBD2|TRBJ2-4|few
TGTGCCAGCAGTTTGGGAGGGCTGACAATTCAGTACTTC
CASSLGGLTIQYF
>TRBV12-5|.|TRBJ1-2|few
TGTGCTAGTGGTCCCGGTTCAGGGTTCTATGGCTACACCTTC
CASGPGSGFYGYTF
>TRBV29-1|TRBD1|TRBJ2-7|few
TGCAGCGTTCTCTCTCAGGGGGCCTACGAGCAGTACTTC
CSVLSQGAYEQYF